These 32 T cell receptor beta chains were sequenced from one sample in a study of T cell changes during pregnancy in multiple sclerosis. The table came from immunoSEQ multiplex PCR; TCRdb's copy has only in-frame clones and leaves some out. The table has about 29,000 clones, about nine tenths seen once. This specimen consisted of CD8+ T cells from peripheral blood mononuclear cells, obtained after pregnancy. These receptors were obtained from a female donor with multiple sclerosis, enrolled in a pregnancy study.

The chain carries TRBV5-4 and TRBJ2-7, with 8 positions matching TRBD1. CDR1 is SGHNT, CDR2 YYREEE, per germline (reference sequence). V was clipped by 2 bases and J by 0 bases; unmatched bases: 1. The CDR3 runs to 14 residues. CDR3 DNA sequence: TGTGCCAGCAGCTTCGGACAGGGCTCCTACGAGCAGTACTTC. It specifies CASSFGQGSYEQYF.

The chain has TRBV19 and TRBJ2-5, with 9 bases lining up with TRBD2. CDR3 length equals 15 residues. CDR1 LNHDA and CDR2 SQIVND come from the germline V gene (reference sequence). The ends lost 3 bases at V and 5 bases at J; junction bases unmatched: 7. The CDR3 is CASSIPAGGDETQYF. The CDR3 DNA reads TGTGCCAGTAGTATTCCAGCGGGAGGTGACGAGACCCAGTACTTC.

The rearrangement links TRBV11-2 to TRBJ2-5, with unresolved D. V lost 1 base and J 3 bases, leaving 12 bases between the germline ends. This CDR3 has 15 residues. Germline lookup yields CDR1 SGHAT and CDR2 FQNNGV. In nucleotides, the CDR3 is TGTGCCAGCAGCTTAGCGCCTCGCGGCAAAGAGACCCAGTACTTC. It is translated as CASSLAPRGKETQYF.

V and J are TRBV2 and TRBJ1-2; the match to TRBD1 covers 7 bases. V shed 6 bases and J 6 bases; nucleotides not matched to a gene: 19. The CDR3 contains 17 residues. In germline, CDR1 is SNHLY, CDR2 FYNNEI. This CDR3 is CASSDLPSTGPADGYTF. The DNA for the CDR3 is TGTGCCAGCAGCGACTTACCCTCGACAGGGCCGGCGGATGGCTACACCTTC.

This rearrangement joins TRBV27 to TRBJ2-3, with 11 positions matching TRBD2. The J segment lost 5 bases and the V segment lost 3 bases, leaving 1 base of the junction unmatched. The CDR3 runs 14 residues. Germline V gives CDR1 MNHEY, CDR2 SMNVEV (reference sequence). This chain's CDR3 is CASSFGTSGDTQYF. The CDR3 nucleotides are TGTGCCAGCAGTTTCGGGACTAGCGGAGATACGCAGTATTTT.

This chain joins TRBV6-4 and TRBJ2-7; 10 nucleotides align to TRBD2. This CDR3 is built from 15 residues. Trimming at V came to 6 bases and at J to 5 bases, leaving 10 bases not matched to a gene. CDR1 is MRHNA and CDR2 is SNTAGT in the germline V gene. Written as DNA, the CDR3 is TGTGCCAGCAGCAAGATAGCGGGAGGAGAGAACGAGCAGTACTTC. Translation: CASSKIAGGENEQYF.

V usage is TRBV4-3 and J usage is TRBJ2-7, with TRBD2 matching over 11 bases. Trimming at V came to 0 bases and at J to 7 bases, leaving 11 bases not matched to a gene. Germline V gives CDR1 LGHNA, CDR2 YSLEER. The CDR3 contains 17 residues. The CDR3 reads CASSQDRGTSGLGEQYF. The CDR3 DNA reads TGCGCCAGCAGCCAAGATCGCGGGACTAGCGGATTAGGAGAGCAGTACTTC.

The V gene is TRBV15, the J gene TRBJ1-1; D not resolved. This CDR3 has 14 amino acids. Looked up from germline, CDR1 is LNHNV and CDR2 is YYDKDF (reference sequence). Trimming removed 0 bases at V and 4 bases at J, with 9 bases between. The CDR3 loop is CATSRDRESTEAFF. CDR3 nucleotides: TGTGCCACCAGCAGAGATAGGGAGTCCACTGAAGCTTTCTTT.

This clone came up a few times. The V and J genes are TRBV27 and TRBJ1-5; D gene ambiguous. V lost 2 bases to trimming and J lost 1 base, with 3 bases between them. This CDR3 is built from 13 residues. Looked up from germline, CDR1 is MNHEY and CDR2 is SMNVEV (reference sequence). The CDR3 DNA reads as TGTGCCAGCAGTTTACGGAGCAATCAGCCCCAGCATTTT. Residues: CASSLRSNQPQHF.

The V gene is TRBV19, the J gene TRBJ2-3, with TRBD2 matching 10 bases. The CDR3 sequence is 16 residues long. The V and J ends lost 3 bases and 0 bases, in that order; junction bases with no gene match: 3. Per the germline V gene, CDR1 is LNHDA and CDR2 is SQIVND (reference sequence). The CDR3 region is CASSIGAGGSTDTQYF. CDR3 bases: TGTGCCAGTAGTATCGGAGCGGGAGGGAGCACAGATACGCAGTATTTT.

V gene TRBV19 combines with J gene TRBJ2-3; 10 bases match TRBD1. Per the germline V gene, CDR1 is LNHDA and CDR2 is SQIVND (reference sequence). Trimming took 7 bases from V and 2 from J; bases not matched to a gene: 3. The CDR3 sequence is 14 residues long. The CDR3 DNA follows: TGTGCCAGTAAAGGGACAGGGGTCACAGATACGCAGTATTTT. Translated, it gives CASKGTGVTDTQYF.

V and J are TRBV7-6 and TRBJ2-7; the D gene is possibly TRBD2 (6 bases). Germline V gene data show CDR1 as SGHVS and CDR2 as FNYEAQ. Trimming took 3 bases from V and 12 from J, leaving 15 bases between them. CDR3 length equals 12 residues. The CDR3 DNA follows: TGTGCCAGCAGCTTCGGGGGAAGAGAGGTGTACTTC. Residues: CASSFGGREVYF.

This clone has a single count. The chain couples TRBV11-2 to TRBJ2-5; TRBD2 aligns across 10 bases. CDR1 and CDR2 from the germline V gene are SGHAT and FQNNGV. CDR3 length: 17 residues. Trimming took 4 bases from V and 4 from J; bases not matched to a gene: 12. CDR3 nucleotides: TGTGCCAGCAGCTGGGGGACTAGCGCCTCTTGGGCAGAGACCCAGTACTTC. It translates to CASSWGTSASWAETQYF.

This chain joins TRBV4-3 and TRBJ2-2; 9 nucleotides align to TRBD2. This CDR3 is built from 18 residues. Germline trimming cut 0 bases from V and 2 bases from J; bases unmatched to any gene: 7. Germline CDR1 LGHNA, CDR2 YSLEER. The CDR3 coding sequence is TGCGCCAGCAGCCAAGATTGGCTAGCGGGGAGTAACACCGGGGAGCTGTTTTTT. This codes for CASSQDWLAGSNTGELFF.

V usage is TRBV7-3 and J usage is TRBJ1-1; D not resolved. Germline lookup yields CDR1 SGHTA and CDR2 FQGTGA. The V gene lost 1 base and the J gene lost 4 bases, with 10 bases spanning the gap. The CDR3 loop spans 14 amino acids. CDR3 nucleotide sequence: TGTGCCAGCAGCTTAATGGGCATCAGCACTGAAGCTTTCTTT. This encodes CASSLMGISTEAFF. Full variable domain (missing parts from reference TRBV7-3 and TRBJ1-1): GAGVSQTPSNKVTEKGKYVELRCDPISGHTALYWYRQSLGQGPEFLIYFQGTGAADDSGLPNDRFFAVRPEGSVSTLKIQRTERGDSAVYLCASSLMGISTEAFFGQGTRLTVV.

The CDR3 here is CASSASGWLENGYTF. CDR3 sequence (DNA): TGTGCCAGCAGTGCGTCAGGGTGGCTCGAGAATGGCTACACCTTC. V gene TRBV27 combines with J gene TRBJ1-2, with D perhaps TRBD1 (5 bases). The CDR3 has 15 residues. CDR1 is MNHEY and CDR2 is SMNVEV in the germline V gene (reference sequence). V gave up 5 bases and J gave up 6 bases, with 19 bases separating them.

The count of this clone is one. The chain has TRBV19 and TRBJ2-7, with 7 bases aligning to TRBD1. Trimming removed 7 bases from V and 5 bases from J; junction bases left unmatched: 8. CDR1 and CDR2 (germline): LNHDA, SQIVND (reference sequence). The CDR3 consists of 13 residues. CDR3 nucleotides: TGTGCCAGTAATCACCAAGGGGGCCACGAGCAGTACTTC. It yields the protein CASNHQGGHEQYF. Filled out from reference TRBV19 and TRBJ2-7, the complete variable domain reads DGGITQSPKYLFRKEGQNVTLSCEQNLNHDAMYWYRQDPGQGLRLIYYSQIVNDFQKGDIAEGYSVSREKKESFPLTVTSAQKNPTAFYLCASNHQGGHEQYFGPGTRLTVT.

This chain links TRBV5-4 with TRBJ2-3, with a weak D call TRBD1 (6 bases). The CDR3 length is 17 residues. CDR1 and CDR2 from the germline V gene are SGHNT and YYREEE (reference sequence). V lost 4 bases to trimming and J lost 1 base, with 19 bases between them. This CDR3 is CASSGGRYRVGTDTQYF. CDR3 in DNA: TGTGCCAGCAGCGGGGGCCGGTACCGAGTCGGCACAGATACGCAGTATTTT.

The chain carries TRBV4-1 and TRBJ2-1; TRBD2 agrees at 12 bases. Germline CDR1 and CDR2: MGHRA and YSYEKL. The J segment lost 6 bases and the V segment lost 6 bases, leaving 6 bases of the junction unmatched. The CDR3 spans 15 residues. The CDR3 is CASSKTSGSGNEQFF. DNA for the CDR3: TGCGCCAGCAGTAAGACTAGCGGGAGCGGCAATGAGCAGTTCTTC.

By frequency in the sample, this clone is medium-sized. The CDR3 region is CASSLLQGASYEQYF. The CDR3 DNA follows: TGCGCCAGCAGCCTTTTACAGGGGGCATCGTACGAGCAGTACTTC. The J gene is TRBJ2-7, the V gene TRBV4-3, with 9 bases matching TRBD1. With 4 bases clipped from V and 4 bases from J, the junction kept 8 bases outside the gene matches. Germline CDR1 and CDR2: LGHNA and YSLEER. The CDR3 covers 15 residues.

The chain links TRBV5-4 to TRBJ1-2; perhaps TRBD1 as D (5 bases). This CDR3 has 15 amino acids. Per the germline V gene, CDR1 is SGHNT and CDR2 is YYREEE (reference sequence). V gave up 0 bases and J gave up 4 bases, with 13 bases separating them. The CDR3 DNA follows: TGTGCCAGCAGCTTGGGGGGCGGAGACCCCTATGGCTACACCTTC. It specifies CASSLGGGDPYGYTF.

The count of this clone is one. This sequence joins TRBV4-3 and TRBJ2-3, with D perhaps TRBD2 (6 bases). V dropped 1 base and J dropped 5 bases, with 16 bases sitting between them. This CDR3 comprises 16 residues. The germline CDR1 and CDR2 sequences are LGHNA and YSLEER. CDR3: CASSQALSREGDTQYF. Here the CDR3 DNA reads TGCGCCAGCAGCCAAGCCCTTTCGCGGGAAGGAGATACGCAGTATTTT.

About this clone itself: Within the sample, other DNA sequences also encode this same CDR3. CDR3 DNA sequence: TGTGCCACCAGCAGAGCTGGGGCTGTCCAAGAGACCCAGTACTTC. Encoded protein: CATSRAGAVQETQYF. The chain links TRBV15 to TRBJ2-5; maybe TRBD1 (5 bases). Germline CDR1 and CDR2: LNHNV and YYDKDF (reference sequence). The CDR3 runs to 15 residues. The ends were cut back, 1 base at V and 1 base at J, with 10 bases in the middle. The variable domain in full, completed from reference TRBV15 and TRBJ2-5, reads DAMVIQNPRYQVTQFGKPVTLSCSQTLNHNVMYWYQQKSSQAPKLLFHYYDKDFNNEADTPDNFQSRRPNTSFCFLDIRSPGLGDTAMYLCATSRAGAVQETQYFGPGTRLLVL.

V usage is TRBV28 and J usage is TRBJ2-2; possible D gene TRBD2, 6 bases. Germline V CDR1 and CDR2: MDHEN, SYDVKM. The CDR3 length is 13 residues. Trimming took off 7 bases at V and 6 bases at J, with 12 bases between the two ends. The CDR3 reads CASTTRLAGELFF. In DNA, the CDR3 is TGTGCCAGCACGACTAGGTTAGCCGGGGAGCTGTTTTTT.

This clone came up once. The chain joins TRBV9 to TRBJ1-1; D is unclear. The CDR3 runs 13 residues. Trimming took 3 bases from V and 0 from J, leaving 6 bases between them. Germline V gives CDR1 SGDLS, CDR2 YYNGEE. The CDR3 region is CASSGGLNTEAFF. For the CDR3, the DNA is TGTGCCAGCAGCGGAGGGTTGAACACTGAAGCTTTCTTT. The full variable domain, in which reference TRBV9 and TRBJ1-1 provide the parts outside the CDR3, is DSGVTQTPKHLITATGQRVTLRCSPRSGDLSVYWYQQSLDQGLQFLIQYYNGEERAKGNILERFSAQQFPDLHSELNLSSLELGDSALYFCASSGGLNTEAFFGQGTRLTVV.

This chain links TRBV14 with TRBJ2-7; 8 positions match TRBD1. CDR3 size: 12 residues. In germline, CDR1 is SGHDN, CDR2 FVKESK. With V trimmed by 8 bases and J by 4 bases, 4 bases remained unmatched. This CDR3 reads CASGQGAYEQYF. CDR3 nucleotide sequence: TGTGCCAGCGGACAGGGAGCGTACGAGCAGTACTTC.

This clone was recorded a few times. CDR3 sequence (DNA): TGCGCCAGCAGCCAAATTGAGGCGGGTGAAGCTTTCTTT. It translates to CASSQIEAGEAFF. The chain employs TRBV4-1 and TRBJ1-1; D gene ambiguous. V shed 2 bases and J shed 7 bases, with 11 bases lying between them. This CDR3 spans 13 amino acids. CDR1 and CDR2 from the germline V gene are MGHRA and YSYEKL.

On this clone: The sample carries other DNA sequences with the same CDR3. The chain has TRBV4-3 and TRBJ1-1; 7 bases are a match to TRBD1. Germline CDR1 and CDR2: LGHNA and YSLEER. The CDR3 is 15 residues long. Trimming at V came to 0 bases and at J to 0 bases, leaving 1 base not matched to a gene. The CDR3 DNA is TGCGCCAGCAGCCAAGATAGGGGGCTGAACACTGAAGCTTTCTTT. It encodes CASSQDRGLNTEAFF.

The V gene is TRBV7-2, the J gene TRBJ2-3; a weak D match, TRBD1 (6 bases). There are 14 residues in the CDR3. Germline V CDR1 and CDR2: SGHTA, FQGNSA. Deletions cut 6 bases from V and 0 bases from J, with 10 bases between. Written as DNA, the CDR3 is TGTGCCAGCAGTGGGGACATTAGCACAGATACGCAGTATTTT. It codes for CASSGDISTDTQYF.

This clone appeared once. The chain links TRBV15 to TRBJ2-7, with TRBD1 matching 9 bases. With V trimmed by 2 bases and J by 5 bases, 7 bases remained unmatched. The CDR3 has 15 amino acids. In germline, CDR1 is LNHNV, CDR2 YYDKDF (reference sequence). For the CDR3, the DNA is TGTGCCACCAGCAGAAGCCGGGACAGGGTCCACGAGCAGTACTTC. It is translated as CATSRSRDRVHEQYF.

This chain joins TRBV6-5 and TRBJ2-1; the match to TRBD1 covers 8 bases. This CDR3 region has 15 residues. V dropped 2 bases and J dropped 0; count of bases not matched to a gene: 0. Germline CDR1 and CDR2: MNHEY and SVGAGI. The DNA of the CDR3 is TGTGCCAGCAGTTACACAGGGGGCTCCTACAATGAGCAGTTCTTC. This encodes CASSYTGGSYNEQFF.

The genes are TRBV6-1 and TRBJ2-1, with a possible D match to TRBD1 (6 bases). Germline-derived CDR1 and CDR2 are MNHNS and SASEGT. The CDR3 contains 15 residues. Between the trimmed V and J ends, which lost 3 bases and 3 bases, there was a span of 12 bases. The CDR3 DNA reads as TGTGCCAGCAGTGATTCCTCGGGACACTACAATGAGCAGTTCTTC. Encoded protein: CASSDSSGHYNEQFF.